This section outlines one TCR beta chain sequence together with its context. Antigen unknown. The data derive from a study of shared clonotypes between healthy human individuals. Study-level results: Clonotypes shared by all four donors outscored non-shared clonotypes in generation probability. Estimated clonotype richness was generally higher in naive than memory subsets. Sorted-subset samples were not fully sequenced, rarefaction indicated.

The CDR3 runs to 15 residues. J gave up 0 bases and V 2 bases, and 1 base lay outside the gene matches. Looked up from germline, CDR1 is SEHNR and CDR2 is FQNEAQ (reference sequence). Profiling relied on immunoSEQ multiplex PCR, and the TCRdb table lists in-frame clones only, not all of them. The table has over 1.4 million clones, approximately 96% seen once; the top ten hold approximately 1%. Sequencing was done on a sample of naive CD4+ T cells sorted from blood. Subset described: CD45RA+ positively selected. V is TRBV7-9 and J is TRBJ1-3; 7 nucleotides line up with TRBD1. The origin of this receptor is a man aged 25-45 years in good health. Here the CDR3 reads CASSLQGGSGNTIYF. In DNA, the CDR3 is TGTGCCAGCAGCTTACAGGGGGGCTCTGGAAACACCATATATTTT. Full variable domain (remainder filled in from reference TRBV7-9 and TRBJ1-3): DTGVSQNPRHKITKRGQNVTFRCDPISEHNRLYWYRQTLGQGPEFLTYFQNEAQLEKSRLLSDRFSAERPKGSFSTLEIQRTEQGDSAMYLCASSLQGGSGNTIYFGEGSWLTVV.